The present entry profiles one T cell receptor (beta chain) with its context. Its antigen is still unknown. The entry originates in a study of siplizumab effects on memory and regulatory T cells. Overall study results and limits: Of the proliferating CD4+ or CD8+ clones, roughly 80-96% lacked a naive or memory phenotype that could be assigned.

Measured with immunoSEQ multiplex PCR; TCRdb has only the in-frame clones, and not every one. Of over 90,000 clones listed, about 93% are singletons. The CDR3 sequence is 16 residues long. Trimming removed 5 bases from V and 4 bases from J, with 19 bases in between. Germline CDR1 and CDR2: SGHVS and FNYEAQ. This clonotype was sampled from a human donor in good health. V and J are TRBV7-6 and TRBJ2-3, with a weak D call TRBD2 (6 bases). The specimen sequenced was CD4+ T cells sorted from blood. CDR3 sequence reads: CASSLRPGSGSDTQYF. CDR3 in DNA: TGTGCCAGCAGCCTCCGACCCGGGAGTGGGTCAGATACGCAGTATTTT.